This T cell receptor (beta chain) was retrieved from a study of blood T cell repertoires in COVID-19. Produced via immunoSEQ multiplex PCR; TCRdb's table is partial and in-frame only. The data hold about 290,000 clones, with about nine tenths observed a single time. Germline V gene sequence: CDR1 MNHEY, CDR2 SMNVEV (reference sequence). With V trimmed by 7 bases and J by 4 bases, 10 bases remained unmatched. The CDR3 sequence is 15 residues long. What was sequenced was peripheral blood. The chain joins TRBV27 to TRBJ2-1; 7 nucleotides agree with TRBD2. This clonotype was sampled from a woman aged 30 to 39 with active or convalescent COVID-19. Here the CDR3 reads CASTRRLAGYNEQFF. The CDR3 DNA follows: TGTGCCAGCACCCGACGGTTAGCGGGTTACAATGAGCAGTTCTTC.